These 15 T cell receptor beta chains originate from one sample sequenced in a study of blood T cell repertoires in COVID-19. Profiling relied on immunoSEQ multiplex PCR, and the TCRdb table lists in-frame clones only, not all of them. The sample lists roughly 70,000 clones, around 75% seen once, with roughly 21% in the top ten. The source material was peripheral blood. These receptors were obtained from a man between 65 and 79 years old with acute or convalescent COVID-19.

The CDR3 DNA follows: TGTGCCAGCTCGACGGGCCCCGGGGTATACGGCTACACCTTC. Amino acids: CASSTGPGVYGYTF. The chain uses TRBV18 and TRBJ1-2; D remains unclear. This CDR3 has 14 amino acids. Germline V CDR1 and CDR2: KGHSH, LQKENI. The V end was cut by 6 bases, the J end by 8 bases, with 19 bases between.

V is TRBV7-2 and J is TRBJ1-6; 11 bases match TRBD1. The ends lost 4 bases at V and 10 bases at J; junction bases unmatched: 6. The CDR3 runs to 15 residues. Germline CDR1 reads SGHTA; CDR2 reads FQGNSA. The CDR3: CASSSRGQGGSPLHF. CDR3 DNA: TGTGCCAGCAGCTCGAGGGGACAGGGGGGGTCACCCCTCCACTTT.

This clone was seen only once. The chain employs TRBV28 and TRBJ2-7; tentative D call: TRBD2 (6 bases). V lost 7 bases to trimming and J lost 4 bases, with 17 bases between them. Germline CDR1 MDHEN, CDR2 SYDVKM. This CDR3 has 14 amino acids. CDR3 bases: TGTGCCAGCACTTCTAGCTTAGCGGTATACGAGCAGTACTTC. Translated, it gives CASTSSLAVYEQYF.

J is TRBJ1-3 and V is TRBV5-1; TRBD1 matches 11 bases. The CDR3 length is 15 residues. The V gene end was trimmed by 4 bases and the J gene end by 6 bases; junction bases not matched to a gene: 6. The germline V gene has CDR1 SGHRS and CDR2 YFSETQ. The CDR3 nucleotides are TGCGCCAGCAGCCCCGGACAGGGGGCATTAAACACCATATATTTT. Translating it yields CASSPGQGALNTIYF.

The rearrangement uses TRBV19 and TRBJ2-1, with 10 bases identical to TRBD2. V was clipped by 2 bases and J by 3 bases; unmatched bases: 4. The V gene's germline CDR1 is LNHDA and CDR2 SQIVND (reference sequence). CDR3 size: 16 residues. The CDR3 nucleotides read TGTGCCAGTAGTATAAGGGCTAGCGGGAGCTACAATGAGCAGTTCTTC. The encoded protein is CASSIRASGSYNEQFF.

This clone has more than one count but fewer than ten. In nucleotides, the CDR3 is TGTGCCAGTAAGAAACAGATAGGGGGTCAGGGACAAAACAATGAGCAGTTCTTC. Amino acid sequence: CASKKQIGGQGQNNEQFF. The rearrangement links TRBV3-1 (or the pseudogene TRBV3-2) to TRBJ2-1; D perhaps matches TRBD1 (6 bases). The CDR3 extends over 18 amino acids. V was trimmed by 9 bases and J by 5 bases, leaving 29 bases between them. Looked up from germline, CDR1 is LGHDT and CDR2 is YNNKEL (reference sequence).

This clone came up once. V and J are TRBV18 and TRBJ2-5; 13 bases map to TRBD2. The CDR3 extends over 16 amino acids. After removal of 1 base from V and 2 bases from J, the junction contained 1 base not matched to a gene. Germline CDR1 and CDR2: KGHSH and LQKENI. The CDR3 region is CASSPQGLAGQETQYF. CDR3 nucleotide sequence: TGTGCCAGCTCACCACAGGGACTAGCGGGACAAGAGACCCAGTACTTC.

The rearrangement joins TRBV10-3 to TRBJ1-2; possibly TRBD1 for D (5 bases). CDR1 is ENHRY, CDR2 SYGVKD, per germline. This CDR3 region has 12 residues. Trimming cost V 6 bases and J 8 bases, with 13 bases left between them. CDR3 DNA: TGTGCCATCAGCTCAGGGCTTGGAGGCTACACCTTC. This codes for CAISSGLGGYTF.

V and J are TRBV7-2 and TRBJ2-7, with 12 bases lining up with TRBD2. Germline V CDR1 and CDR2: SGHTA, FQGNSA. After removal of 4 bases from V and 1 base from J, the junction contained 8 bases not matched to a gene. The CDR3 loop spans 17 amino acids. The CDR3 sequence is CASSSTTSGRWSYEQYF. The CDR3 bases are TGTGCCAGCAGCTCCACTACTAGCGGGAGGTGGTCCTACGAGCAGTACTTC.

The rearrangement uses TRBV5-1 and TRBJ2-5, with 9 positions matching TRBD1. The V and J ends lost 4 bases and 1 base, in that order; junction bases with no gene match: 8. The CDR3 has 16 amino acids. CDR1 is SGHRS and CDR2 is YFSETQ in the germline V gene. The CDR3 DNA sequence: TGCGCCAGCAGCCACGGACAGGGGCCCTCCCAAGAGACCCAGTACTTC. It codes for CASSHGQGPSQETQYF.

This clone showed up just a few times. V is TRBV6-2 or TRBV6-3 and J is TRBJ2-1, with 15 positions matching TRBD2. With V trimmed by 7 bases and J by 6 bases, 13 bases remained unmatched. This CDR3 contains 18 residues. Germline V gene data show CDR1 as MNHEY and CDR2 as SVGEGT. The CDR3, as DNA: TGTGCCAGCACCCCACTCAGCGGACTAGCGGGAGGGATCAATGAGCAGTTCTTC. As protein: CASTPLSGLAGGINEQFF.

This sequence joins TRBV24-1 and TRBJ2-3; no definite D call. The germline CDR1 and CDR2 sequences are KGHDR and SFDVKD. V lost 5 bases and J lost 8, with 7 bases in between. CDR3 length equals 11 residues. CDR3 amino acids: CATSVYGTQYF. The CDR3 DNA reads as TGTGCCACCAGTGTTTACGGTACGCAGTATTTT.

In its sample, this clone was seen a few times. The J gene is TRBJ2-7, the V gene TRBV11-3; D might be TRBD1 (7 bases). Trimming took 5 bases from V and 4 from J, leaving 9 bases between them. The CDR3 has 12 residues. Germline CDR1 reads SGHNT; CDR2 reads YENEEA. CDR3 nucleotides: TGTGCCAGCAGCCAGGGGGGTTACGAGCAGTACTTC. It is translated as CASSQGGYEQYF.

This clone was observed a single time. The rearrangement joins TRBV6-1 to TRBJ2-7; 7 bases line up with TRBD1. The J segment lost 2 bases and the V segment lost 4 bases, leaving 11 bases of the junction unmatched. CDR1 is MNHNS, CDR2 SASEGT, per germline. The CDR3 sequence is 16 residues long. In DNA, the CDR3 is TGTGCCAGCAGTGGGTTCGGGGACAGTCTAACCTACGAGCAGTACTTC. Translating gives CASSGFGDSLTYEQYF.

The chain recombines TRBV7-2 with TRBJ2-1; TRBD1 is a possible D gene (6 bases). CDR3 length: 16 amino acids. Germline CDR1 SGHTA, CDR2 FQGNSA. Trimming took off 4 bases at V and 0 bases at J, with 13 bases between the two ends. The CDR3 bases are TGTGCCAGCAGCTATCGGGACACCAGCTCCTACAATGAGCAGTTCTTC. It specifies CASSYRDTSSYNEQFF.